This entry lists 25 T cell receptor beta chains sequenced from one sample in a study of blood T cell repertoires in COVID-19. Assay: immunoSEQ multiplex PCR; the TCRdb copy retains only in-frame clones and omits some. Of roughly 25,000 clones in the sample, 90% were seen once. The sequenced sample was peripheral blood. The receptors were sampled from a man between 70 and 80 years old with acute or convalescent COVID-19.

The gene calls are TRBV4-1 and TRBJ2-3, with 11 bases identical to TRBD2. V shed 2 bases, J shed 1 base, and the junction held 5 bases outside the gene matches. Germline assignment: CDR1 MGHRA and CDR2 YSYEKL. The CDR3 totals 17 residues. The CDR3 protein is CASSQPLTSGGTDTQYF. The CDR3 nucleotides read TGCGCCAGCAGCCAACCTCTGACTAGCGGGGGCACAGATACGCAGTATTTT.

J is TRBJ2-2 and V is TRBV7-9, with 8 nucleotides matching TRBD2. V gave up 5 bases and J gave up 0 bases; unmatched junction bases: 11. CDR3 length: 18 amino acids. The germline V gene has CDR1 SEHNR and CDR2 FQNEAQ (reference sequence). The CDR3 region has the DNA TGTGCCAGCAGCCCCCTTCCCGCAGCGGGAGCGAACACCGGGGAGCTGTTTTTT. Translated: CASSPLPAAGANTGELFF.

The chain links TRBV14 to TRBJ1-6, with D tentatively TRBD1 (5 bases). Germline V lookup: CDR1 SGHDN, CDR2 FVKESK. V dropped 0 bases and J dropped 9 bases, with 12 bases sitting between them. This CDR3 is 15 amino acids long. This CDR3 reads CASSQDLEGASPLHF. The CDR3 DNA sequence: TGTGCCAGCAGCCAAGATTTGGAAGGGGCTTCACCCCTCCACTTT. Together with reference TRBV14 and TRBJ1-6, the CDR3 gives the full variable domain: EAGVTQFPSHSVIEKGQTVTLRCDPISGHDNLYWYRRVMGKEIKFLLHFVKESKQDESGMPNNRFLAERTGGTYSTLKVQPAELEDSGVYFCASSQDLEGASPLHFGNGTRLTVT.

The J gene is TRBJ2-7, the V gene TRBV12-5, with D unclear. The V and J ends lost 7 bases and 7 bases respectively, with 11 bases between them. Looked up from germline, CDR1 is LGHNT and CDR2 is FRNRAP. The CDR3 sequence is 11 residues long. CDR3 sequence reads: CASALEWEQYF. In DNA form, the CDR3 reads TGTGCTAGTGCCTTGGAGTGGGAGCAGTACTTC.

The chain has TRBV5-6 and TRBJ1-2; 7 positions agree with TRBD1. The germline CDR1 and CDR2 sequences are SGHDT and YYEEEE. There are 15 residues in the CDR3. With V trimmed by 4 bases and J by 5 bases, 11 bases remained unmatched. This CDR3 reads CASSPLTARGYGYTF. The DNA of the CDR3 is TGTGCCAGCAGCCCCCTAACGGCCAGGGGGTATGGCTACACCTTC.

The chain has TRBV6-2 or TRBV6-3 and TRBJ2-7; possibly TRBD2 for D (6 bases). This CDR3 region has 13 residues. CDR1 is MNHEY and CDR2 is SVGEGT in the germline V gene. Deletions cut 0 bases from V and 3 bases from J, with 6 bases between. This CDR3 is CASSYSRDYEQYF. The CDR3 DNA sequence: TGTGCCAGCAGTTACTCGCGGGACTACGAGCAGTACTTC.

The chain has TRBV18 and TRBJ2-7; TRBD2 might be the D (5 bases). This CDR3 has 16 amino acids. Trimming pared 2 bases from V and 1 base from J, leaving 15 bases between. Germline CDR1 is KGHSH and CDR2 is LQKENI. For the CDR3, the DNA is TGTGCCAGCTCACCAAACTCCGGGAAGCTGTCCTACGAGCAGTACTTC. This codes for CASSPNSGKLSYEQYF.

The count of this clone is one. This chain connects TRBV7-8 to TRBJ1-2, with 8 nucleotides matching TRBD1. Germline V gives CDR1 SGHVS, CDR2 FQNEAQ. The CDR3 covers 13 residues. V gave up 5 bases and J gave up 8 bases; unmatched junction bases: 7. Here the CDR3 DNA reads TGTGCCAGCAGCGCTGGACAGGGCCGGGGCTACACCTTC. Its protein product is CASSAGQGRGYTF.

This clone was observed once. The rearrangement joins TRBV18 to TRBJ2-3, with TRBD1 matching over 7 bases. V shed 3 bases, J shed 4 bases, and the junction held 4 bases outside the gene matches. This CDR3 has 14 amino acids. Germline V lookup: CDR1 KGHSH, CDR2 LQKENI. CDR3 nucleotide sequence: TGTGCCAGCTCACCTAGGGACAGCGCAGATACGCAGTATTTT. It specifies CASSPRDSADTQYF.

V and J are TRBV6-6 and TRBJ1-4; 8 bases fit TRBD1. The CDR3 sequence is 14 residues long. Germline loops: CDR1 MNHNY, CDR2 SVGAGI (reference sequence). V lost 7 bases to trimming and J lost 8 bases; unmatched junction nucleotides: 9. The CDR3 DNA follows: TGTGCCAGCAATCCCGGGACAGGATTGGAAAAACTGTTTTTT. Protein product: CASNPGTGLEKLFF.

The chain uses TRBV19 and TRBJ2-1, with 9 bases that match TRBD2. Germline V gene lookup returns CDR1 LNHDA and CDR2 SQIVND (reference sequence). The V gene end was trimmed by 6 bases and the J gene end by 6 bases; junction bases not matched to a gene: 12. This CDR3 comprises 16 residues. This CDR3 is CASSTIAGATFNEQFF. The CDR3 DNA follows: TGTGCCAGTAGCACCATAGCGGGAGCGACGTTCAATGAGCAGTTCTTC.

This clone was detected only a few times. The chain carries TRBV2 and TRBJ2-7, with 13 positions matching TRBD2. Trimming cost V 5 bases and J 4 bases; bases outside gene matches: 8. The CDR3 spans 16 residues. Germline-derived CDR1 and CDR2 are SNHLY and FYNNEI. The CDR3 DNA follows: TGTGCCAGCAGTCCGGGACTAGCGGGATTGGGTTACGAGCAGTACTTC. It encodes CASSPGLAGLGYEQYF.

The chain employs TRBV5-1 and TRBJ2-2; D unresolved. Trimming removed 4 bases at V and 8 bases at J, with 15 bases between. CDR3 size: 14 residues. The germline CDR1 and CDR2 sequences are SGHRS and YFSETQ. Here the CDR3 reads CASSPDTVRGELFF. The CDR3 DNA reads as TGCGCCAGCAGCCCTGACACAGTCCGGGGGGAGCTGTTTTTT.

CDR3 sequence reads: CATSEEYGRAGYNEQFF. The CDR3, as DNA: TGTGCCACCAGTGAGGAATACGGGAGGGCAGGATACAATGAGCAGTTCTTC. This chain joins TRBV24-1 and TRBJ2-1; TRBD2 matches 8 bases. Trimming cost V 4 bases and J 4 bases; bases outside gene matches: 11. From germline, CDR1 is KGHDR and CDR2 SFDVKD. The length of the CDR3 is 17 residues.

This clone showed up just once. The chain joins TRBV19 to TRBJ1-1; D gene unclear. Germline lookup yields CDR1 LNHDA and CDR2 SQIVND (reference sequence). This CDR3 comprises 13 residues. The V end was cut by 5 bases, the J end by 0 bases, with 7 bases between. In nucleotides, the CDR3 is TGTGCCAGTAGTGTACAGTTGAACACTGAAGCTTTCTTT. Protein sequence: CASSVQLNTEAFF. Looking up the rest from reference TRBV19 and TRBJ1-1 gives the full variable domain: DGGITQSPKYLFRKEGQNVTLSCEQNLNHDAMYWYRQDPGQGLRLIYYSQIVNDFQKGDIAEGYSVSREKKESFPLTVTSAQKNPTAFYLCASSVQLNTEAFFGQGTRLTVV.

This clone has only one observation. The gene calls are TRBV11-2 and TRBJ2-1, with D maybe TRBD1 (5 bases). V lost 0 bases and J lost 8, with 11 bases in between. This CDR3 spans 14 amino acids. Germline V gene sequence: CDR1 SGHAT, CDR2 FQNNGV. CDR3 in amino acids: CASSLEVRGDEQFF. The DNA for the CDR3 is TGTGCCAGCAGCTTAGAAGTTAGGGGCGATGAGCAGTTCTTC. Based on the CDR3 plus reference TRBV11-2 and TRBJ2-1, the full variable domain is EAGVAQSPRYKIIEKRQSVAFWCNPISGHATLYWYQQILGQGPKLLIQFQNNGVVDDSQLPKDRFSAERLKGVDSTLKIQPAKLEDSAVYLCASSLEVRGDEQFFGPGTRLTVL.

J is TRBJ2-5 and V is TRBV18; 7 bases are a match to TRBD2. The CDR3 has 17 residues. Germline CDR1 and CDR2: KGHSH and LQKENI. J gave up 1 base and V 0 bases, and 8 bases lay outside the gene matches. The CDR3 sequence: CASSPPSPSGVQETQYF. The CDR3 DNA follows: TGTGCCAGCTCACCACCATCGCCCAGCGGGGTCCAAGAGACCCAGTACTTC.

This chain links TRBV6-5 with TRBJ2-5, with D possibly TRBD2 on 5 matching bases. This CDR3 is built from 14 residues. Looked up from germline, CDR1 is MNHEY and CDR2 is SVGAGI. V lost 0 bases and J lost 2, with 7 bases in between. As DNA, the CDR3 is TGTGCCAGCAGTTACTCACGGACTCAAGAGACCCAGTACTTC. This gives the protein CASSYSRTQETQYF.

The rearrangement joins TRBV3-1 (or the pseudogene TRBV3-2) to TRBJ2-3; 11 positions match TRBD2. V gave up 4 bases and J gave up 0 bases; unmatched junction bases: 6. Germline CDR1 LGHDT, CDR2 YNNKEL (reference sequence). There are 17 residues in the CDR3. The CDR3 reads CASSPGTSGLSTDTQYF. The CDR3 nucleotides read TGTGCCAGCAGCCCCGGGACTAGCGGACTAAGCACAGATACGCAGTATTTT.

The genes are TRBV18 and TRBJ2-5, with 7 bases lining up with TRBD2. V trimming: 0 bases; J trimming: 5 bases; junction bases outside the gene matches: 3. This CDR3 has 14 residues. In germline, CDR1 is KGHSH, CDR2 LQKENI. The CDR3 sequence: CASSPPSGTETQYF. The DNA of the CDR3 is TGTGCCAGCTCACCACCGAGCGGGACGGAGACCCAGTACTTC.

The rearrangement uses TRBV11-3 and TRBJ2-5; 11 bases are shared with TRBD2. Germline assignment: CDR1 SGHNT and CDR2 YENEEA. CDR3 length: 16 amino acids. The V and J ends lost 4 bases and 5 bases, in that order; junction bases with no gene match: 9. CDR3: CASSSSTSGIGETQYF. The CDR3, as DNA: TGTGCCAGCAGCTCTTCGACTAGCGGGATCGGGGAGACCCAGTACTTC.

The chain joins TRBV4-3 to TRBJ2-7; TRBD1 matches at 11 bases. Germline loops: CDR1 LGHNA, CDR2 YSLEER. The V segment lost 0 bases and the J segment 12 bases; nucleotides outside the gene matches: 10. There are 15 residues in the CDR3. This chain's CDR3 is CASSQDRWTGGYLYF. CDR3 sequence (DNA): TGCGCCAGCAGCCAAGATAGATGGACAGGGGGCTATCTGTACTTC.

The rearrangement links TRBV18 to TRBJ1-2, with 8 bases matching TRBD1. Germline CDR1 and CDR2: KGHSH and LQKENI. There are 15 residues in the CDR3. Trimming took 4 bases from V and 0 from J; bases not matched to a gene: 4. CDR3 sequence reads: CASSLGTGSNYGYTF. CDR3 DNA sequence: TGTGCCAGCTCACTGGGGACAGGTTCTAACTATGGCTACACCTTC.

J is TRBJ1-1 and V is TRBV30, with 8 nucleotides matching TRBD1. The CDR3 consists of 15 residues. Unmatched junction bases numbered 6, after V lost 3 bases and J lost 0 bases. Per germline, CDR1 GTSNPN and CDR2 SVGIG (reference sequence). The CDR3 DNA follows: TGTGCCTGGAGGCACCCGACAGGGGTGAACACTGAAGCTTTCTTT. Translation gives CAWRHPTGVNTEAFF.

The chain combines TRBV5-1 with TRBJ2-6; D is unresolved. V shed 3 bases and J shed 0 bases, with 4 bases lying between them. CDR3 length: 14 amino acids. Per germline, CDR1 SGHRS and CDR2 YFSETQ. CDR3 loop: CASSSSSGANVLTF. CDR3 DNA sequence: TGCGCCAGCAGCTCGAGCTCTGGGGCCAACGTCCTGACTTTC.